This entry lists 23 T cell receptor beta chains sequenced from one sample in a study of cytomegalovirus exposure and HLA in healthy donors. The PCR had 60 Vbeta and 13 Jbeta primers. Assay: immunoSEQ multiplex PCR; the TCRdb copy retains only in-frame clones and omits some. The data include roughly 55,000 clones; the top ten clones carry approximately 11%. The sample taken for sequencing was PBMCs. These receptor sequences come from a woman aged 45-59 years in good health and CMV-seropositive.

The CDR3 DNA is TGTGCCAGCACTATCGGACAGGGGACTGAAGCTTTCTTT. This gives the protein CASTIGQGTEAFF. The V gene is TRBV6-5, the J gene TRBJ1-1; 9 bases map to TRBD1. After removal of 7 bases from V and 5 bases from J, the junction contained 5 bases not matched to a gene. CDR1 is MNHEY and CDR2 is SVGAGI in the germline V gene. The CDR3 length is 13 residues.

This chain connects TRBV19 to TRBJ2-3; D unresolved. Looked up from germline, CDR1 is LNHDA and CDR2 is SQIVND (reference sequence). V shed 4 bases and J shed 2 bases, with 13 bases lying between them. The CDR3 contains 15 residues. This CDR3 is CASSTHDGYTDTQYF. For the CDR3, the DNA is TGTGCCAGTAGTACGCACGACGGGTACACAGATACGCAGTATTTT.

The chain carries TRBV6-5 and TRBJ2-1, with unresolved D. The V gene lost 5 bases and the J gene lost 7 bases, with 12 bases spanning the gap. The CDR3 runs to 13 residues. Germline-derived CDR1 and CDR2 are MNHEY and SVGAGI. The CDR3 coding sequence is TGTGCCAGCAGTGTTTTGTCGTATAATGAGCAGTTCTTC. The encoded protein is CASSVLSYNEQFF.

The chain joins TRBV5-1 to TRBJ2-2; TRBD1 aligns across 10 bases. The CDR3 is made up of 17 amino acids. The germline CDR1 and CDR2 sequences are SGHRS and YFSETQ. J gave up 7 bases and V 2 bases, and 11 bases lay outside the gene matches. CDR3 DNA sequence: TGCGCCAGCAGCTTACCTTTGACAGGGGGCGCGGTCGGGGAGCTGTTTTTT. Translated, it gives CASSLPLTGGAVGELFF.

The chain is built from TRBV19 and TRBJ2-1, with 10 bases identical to TRBD2. J was trimmed by 8 bases and V by 3 bases; bases with no gene match: 10. Germline lookup yields CDR1 LNHDA and CDR2 SQIVND (reference sequence). The CDR3 is 16 residues long. CDR3 nucleotide sequence: TGTGCCAGTAGTATCGTTTCTAGCGGGAGTTGGTATGAGCAGTTCTTC. Translation gives CASSIVSSGSWYEQFF.

V gene TRBV4-3 combines with J gene TRBJ1-2; D not resolved. V was pared by 1 base and J by 2 bases, with 8 bases between. Per the germline V gene, CDR1 is LGHNA and CDR2 is YSLEER. This CDR3 has 14 amino acids. The CDR3 region has the DNA TGCGCCAGCAGCCAAGGGCGGCTGAACTATGGCTACACCTTC. It translates to CASSQGRLNYGYTF.

The chain uses TRBV10-2 and TRBJ1-2, with 7 nucleotides matching TRBD1. J was trimmed by 8 bases and V by 7 bases; bases with no gene match: 7. This CDR3 region has 12 residues. CDR1 and CDR2 (germline): WSHSY, SAAADI. This chain's CDR3 is CASINTGVGYTF. The DNA of the CDR3 is TGCGCCAGCATCAACACAGGGGTCGGCTACACCTTC.

The V call is TRBV7-9, the J call TRBJ2-5; 11 nucleotides agree with TRBD2. CDR1 is SEHNR and CDR2 is FQNEAQ in the germline V gene (reference sequence). V dropped 4 bases and J dropped 4; count of bases not matched to a gene: 14. This CDR3 is built from 18 residues. This chain's CDR3 is CASSSGPIAGGLGETQYF. CDR3 sequence (DNA): TGTGCCAGCAGCTCCGGCCCAATAGCGGGAGGGCTGGGAGAGACCCAGTACTTC.

The J gene is TRBJ2-2, the V gene TRBV6-5; 8 nucleotides align to TRBD1. V shed 5 bases, J shed 3 bases, and the junction held 5 bases outside the gene matches. CDR1 is MNHEY and CDR2 is SVGAGI in the germline V gene. This CDR3 has 15 amino acids. CDR3 DNA sequence: TGTGCCAGCAGTCAAGACAGGGGAGACACCGGGGAGCTGTTTTTT. Its protein product is CASSQDRGDTGELFF.

V and J are TRBV6-1 and TRBJ2-5; TRBD2 matches 12 bases. Per germline, CDR1 MNHNS and CDR2 SASEGT. Germline trimming cut 3 bases from V and 9 bases from J; bases unmatched to any gene: 14. CDR3 length equals 17 residues. Written as DNA, the CDR3 is TGTGCCAGCAGTGACAGCGCCGGGACTAGCGGGCTCGGGGCCCAGTACTTC. Residues: CASSDSAGTSGLGAQYF.

The rearrangement uses TRBV5-5 and TRBJ2-7; D may be TRBD2 (5 bases). The germline gives CDR1 SGHKS, CDR2 YYEKEE (reference sequence). The CDR3 loop spans 14 amino acids. V gave up 5 bases and J gave up 3 bases, with 15 bases separating them. For the CDR3, the DNA is TGTGCCAGCAGTATAAGCGGATCCTACTACGAGCAGTACTTC. Its protein is CASSISGSYYEQYF.

The genes are TRBV7-9 and TRBJ2-1; weak D call: TRBD1 (7 bases). Germline lookup yields CDR1 SEHNR and CDR2 FQNEAQ (reference sequence). This CDR3 is built from 14 residues. Trimming shortened V by 1 base and J by 8 bases, and 12 bases separated the two germline ends. Written as DNA, the CDR3 is TGTGCCAGCAGCTTAGGACAGGGAGGCGATGAGCAGTTCTTC. It yields the protein CASSLGQGGDEQFF. The whole variable domain, filled in from reference TRBV7-9 and TRBJ2-1, reads DTGVSQNPRHKITKRGQNVTFRCDPISEHNRLYWYRQTLGQGPEFLTYFQNEAQLEKSRLLSDRFSAERPKGSFSTLEIQRTEQGDSAMYLCASSLGQGGDEQFFGPGTRLTVL.

The J gene is TRBJ2-3, the V gene TRBV15, with TRBD1 matching over 11 bases. V lost 2 bases to trimming and J lost 5 bases; unmatched junction nucleotides: 3. CDR3 size: 15 residues. CDR1 is LNHNV and CDR2 is YYDKDF in the germline V gene (reference sequence). CDR3 nucleotides: TGTGCCACCAGCAGATGGACAGGGGGCGAAGATACGCAGTATTTT. This codes for CATSRWTGGEDTQYF.

The rearrangement uses TRBV18 and TRBJ2-5; 9 positions agree with TRBD1. Germline V CDR1 and CDR2: KGHSH, LQKENI. V shed 1 base and J 6 bases; nucleotides not matched to a gene: 12. The CDR3 runs to 17 residues. The chain's CDR3 is CASSPLPRTGVEQTQYF. In DNA, the CDR3 is TGTGCCAGCTCACCACTGCCGAGGACAGGGGTGGAACAGACCCAGTACTTC.

This sequence joins TRBV5-4 and TRBJ2-3; 8 bases agree with TRBD2. Trimming removed 4 bases from V and 3 bases from J; junction bases left unmatched: 10. Germline V lookup: CDR1 SGHNT, CDR2 YYREEE (reference sequence). The CDR3 loop spans 16 amino acids. The CDR3 nucleotides are TGTGCCAGCAGCCCCGGTGGTAGCGGGAAAACAGATACGCAGTATTTT. It codes for CASSPGGSGKTDTQYF.

The V and J genes are TRBV5-1 and TRBJ2-5; 8 bases fit TRBD1. The junction had 6 bases not matched to a gene; V was cut back by 6 bases and J by 2 bases. Germline V gene data show CDR1 as SGHRS and CDR2 as YFSETQ. The CDR3 is made up of 14 amino acids. CDR3 sequence: CASTRTGLQETQYF. The CDR3 bases are TGCGCCAGCACCCGGACAGGGCTACAAGAGACCCAGTACTTC.

The V and J genes are TRBV6-5 and TRBJ2-2; no firm D call. CDR3 length: 12 amino acids. CDR1 MNHEY and CDR2 SVGAGI come from the germline V gene. Trimming pared 8 bases from V and 1 base from J, leaving 5 bases between. The CDR3, as DNA: TGTGCCAGCCGTCGGAACACCGGGGAGCTGTTTTTT. Protein: CASRRNTGELFF.

The chain couples TRBV19 to TRBJ1-5, with 8 bases that match TRBD1. The CDR3 has 16 residues. In germline, CDR1 is LNHDA, CDR2 SQIVND (reference sequence). V was pared by 10 bases and J by 3 bases, with 14 bases of the junction left unmatched. The CDR3 bases are TGTGCCACTAACGGGGCAGGGGGCATCGTCAATCAGCCCCAGCATTTT. Its protein product is CATNGAGGIVNQPQHF.

The CDR3 protein is CASSLEASMAGGTGELFF. CDR3 DNA: TGTGCCAGCAGTTTAGAGGCCAGTATGGCTGGCGGCACCGGGGAGCTGTTTTTT. This rearrangement joins TRBV27 to TRBJ2-2; D is undetermined. CDR1 and CDR2 from the germline V gene are MNHEY and SMNVEV (reference sequence). V was clipped by 2 bases and J by 4 bases, with 20 bases between them. The CDR3 spans 18 residues.

The chain links TRBV13 to TRBJ1-2; 7 bases map to TRBD1. Germline trimming cut 0 bases from V and 2 bases from J; bases unmatched to any gene: 9. Germline V gene data show CDR1 as PRHDT and CDR2 as FYEKMQ (reference sequence). The CDR3 is made up of 17 amino acids. The CDR3 DNA reads as TGTGCCAGCAGCTTAGGCCGGTGGGCAGGGGGGAACTATGGCTACACCTTC. Amino acid sequence: CASSLGRWAGGNYGYTF.

This rearrangement joins TRBV27 to TRBJ1-3; D unclear. Trimming pared 5 bases from V and 4 bases from J, leaving 15 bases between. The CDR3 sequence is 15 residues long. Germline CDR1 reads MNHEY; CDR2 reads SMNVEV (reference sequence). The CDR3, as DNA: TGTGCCAGCAGTCCGGTCCCACGTGCAGGAAACACCATATATTTT. Translated, it gives CASSPVPRAGNTIYF.

The gene calls are TRBV10-1 and TRBJ2-3; TRBD2 aligns across 7 bases. The trim removed 2 bases at V and 2 bases at J, leaving 10 bases unmatched. There are 17 residues in the CDR3. Germline V gives CDR1 WNHNN, CDR2 SYGVQD (reference sequence). The CDR3 DNA is TGCGCCAGCAGTGAGCCGAGGACTAGAGGGAACACAGATACGCAGTATTTT. Protein sequence: CASSEPRTRGNTDTQYF.

This rearrangement joins TRBV6-6 to TRBJ2-5; 7 nucleotides agree with TRBD2. The CDR3 spans 13 residues. The V gene's germline CDR1 is MNHNY and CDR2 SVGAGI (reference sequence). Trimming cost V 5 bases and J 5 bases; bases outside gene matches: 5. CDR3 bases: TGTGCCAGCAGTAGCGGGGTCCGGGAGACCCAGTACTTC. This translates into CASSSGVRETQYF.